The rows below give T cell receptor beta chains drawn from one sample of a study of cytomegalovirus exposure and HLA in healthy donors. Produced via immunoSEQ multiplex PCR; TCRdb's table is partial and in-frame only. Here the sample spans about 150,000 clones, around 75% being singletons. Sequencing used PBMCs. The origin of the receptors is a human donor in good health. Each CDR3 is given with its conserved first and last residue. Fields, in order: CDR3 protein, CDR3 DNA, D gene, J gene, clone size, V gene. A D gene is named only where the DNA matches it firmly. Size is omitted from some rows. Given values are once, few, many or a class for expanded clones.

CDR3: CASSADRGVDEQYF; DNA: TGTGCCAGCAGCGCGGACAGGGGAGTGGACGAGCAGTACTTC; D: TRBD1; J: TRBJ2-7; size: -; V: TRBV5-4
CDR3: CASGSGITLEQYF; DNA: TGTGCCAGCGGTAGCGGGATAACCCTCGAGCAGTACTTC; D: TRBD2; J: TRBJ2-7; size: -; V: TRBV7-6
CDR3: CASSGTVSSLYGYTF; DNA: TGTGCCAGCAGTGGTACAGTATCCTCCCTCTATGGCTACACCTTC; D: -; J: TRBJ1-2; size: -; V: TRBV6-1
CDR3: CASSRDFREQYF; DNA: TGTGCCAGCAGCCGAGACTTTAGGGAGCAGTACTTC; D: -; J: TRBJ2-7; size: once; V: TRBV13
CDR3: CASSLGGGQIEQFF; DNA: TGTGCCAGCAGCTTGGGAGGGGGGCAGATCGAGCAGTTCTTC; D: -; J: TRBJ2-1; size: -; V: TRBV7-9
CDR3: CASSSGQGVPETQYF; DNA: TGTGCCAGCAGCTCGGGACAGGGGGTACCTGAGACCCAGTACTTC; D: TRBD1; J: TRBJ2-5; size: -; V: TRBV5-4
CDR3: CASSSGLAGGPGYEQYF; DNA: TGTGCCAGCAGCTCGGGACTAGCGGGAGGGCCAGGCTACGAGCAGTACTTC; D: TRBD2; J: TRBJ2-7; size: -; V: TRBV5-6
CDR3: CASSLAREGNTIYF; DNA: TGTGCCAGCAGCTTAGCCAGGGAAGGAAACACCATATATTTT; D: -; J: TRBJ1-3; size: -; V: TRBV7-9
CDR3: CASSSIKGDRSSGNTIYF; DNA: TGTGCCAGCAGCTCCATTAAGGGGGACCGAAGCTCTGGAAACACCATATATTTT; D: -; J: TRBJ1-3; size: -; V: TRBV11-2
CDR3: CASSQGDRVFMNTEAFF; DNA: TGCGCCAGCAGCCAAGGGGACAGGGTTTTCATGAACACTGAAGCTTTCTTT; D: TRBD1; J: TRBJ1-1; size: -; V: TRBV4-1
CDR3: CASSLRGNTEAFF; DNA: TGTGCCAGCAGCTTACGCGGGAACACTGAAGCTTTCTTT; D: -; J: TRBJ1-1; size: few; V: TRBV5-6
CDR3: CASSLGGERWHSPLHF; DNA: TGTGCCAGCAGCCTGGGGGGGGAGAGGTGGCACTCACCCCTCCACTTT; D: -; J: TRBJ1-6; size: -; V: TRBV7-6
CDR3: CASSYSGEGNTQYF; DNA: TGTGCCAGCAGTTACTCGGGGGAGGGAAATACGCAGTATTTT; D: TRBD2; J: TRBJ2-3; size: -; V: TRBV6-5
CDR3: CASSLNGDTQYF; DNA: TGCGCCAGCAGCTTGAACGGAGATACGCAGTATTTT; D: -; J: TRBJ2-3; size: -; V: TRBV5-1
CDR3: CAWIRPPETPLHF; DNA: TGTGCCTGGATAAGACCACCGGAGACACCCCTCCACTTT; D: -; J: TRBJ1-6; size: -; V: TRBV30
CDR3: CASSLTSGGPNEQFF; DNA: TGTGCCAGCAGCCTAACTAGCGGGGGCCCGAATGAGCAGTTCTTC; D: TRBD2; J: TRBJ2-1; size: -; V: TRBV7-8
CDR3: CASRRGLAAYNEQFF; DNA: TGTGCCAGCAGACGTGGACTAGCGGCGTACAATGAGCAGTTCTTC; D: TRBD2; J: TRBJ2-1; size: few; V: TRBV7-2
CDR3: CASSELGGGFPEAFF; DNA: TGTGCCAGCAGTGAATTGGGAGGAGGGTTTCCTGAAGCTTTCTTT; D: -; J: TRBJ1-1; size: -; V: TRBV6-1
CDR3: CASSFGSVNTGELFF; DNA: TGTGCCAGCAGCTTTGGGAGTGTGAACACCGGGGAGCTGTTTTTT; D: -; J: TRBJ2-2; size: -; V: TRBV5-6
CDR3: CASSLLSGVVDTQYF; DNA: TGTGCCAGCAGTTTATTATCGGGAGTGGTTGATACGCAGTATTTT; D: -; J: TRBJ2-3; size: few; V: TRBV28
CDR3: CSARVRNEQFF; DNA: TGCAGTGCTAGAGTTCGCAATGAGCAGTTCTTC; D: -; J: TRBJ2-1; size: -; V: TRBV20-1
CDR3: CASSQTPSTGITEAFF; DNA: TGTGCCAGCAGCCAAACACCATCAACAGGGATCACTGAAGCTTTCTTT; D: -; J: TRBJ1-1; size: -; V: TRBV14
CDR3: CASSGQDYGYPF; DNA: TGTGCCAGCAGCGGACAGGACTATGGCTACCCCTTC; D: TRBD1; J: TRBJ1-2; size: -; V: TRBV27
CDR3: CASSAGPGLEVREQFF; DNA: TGTGCCAGCAGCGCCGGACCGGGACTAGAGGTACGTGAGCAGTTCTTC; D: TRBD2; J: TRBJ2-1; size: -; V: TRBV9
CDR3: CASSIYLGGYEQYF; DNA: TGTGCCAGTAGTATATACCTTGGCGGCTACGAGCAGTACTTC; D: -; J: TRBJ2-7; size: -; V: TRBV19
CDR3: CASSLSGAQEGTQYF; DNA: TGTGCCAGCAGCTTGTCGGGAGCCCAAGAAGGGACCCAGTACTTC; D: -; J: TRBJ2-5; size: -; V: TRBV5-4
CDR3: CASSLGVEQYF; DNA: TGTGCCAGCAGCTTAGGAGTGGAGCAGTACTTC; D: -; J: TRBJ2-7; size: -; V: TRBV7-2
CDR3: CASSPLVGVDQPQHF; DNA: TGTGCCAGCTCACCACTAGTCGGAGTGGATCAGCCCCAGCATTTT; D: -; J: TRBJ1-5; size: -; V: TRBV18
CDR3: CASNPGVRYYEQYF; DNA: TGTGCCAGTAACCCGGGGGTCCGCTACTACGAGCAGTACTTC; D: -; J: TRBJ2-7; size: once; V: TRBV19
CDR3: CASSSGLLAGANEQFF; DNA: TGTGCCAGCAGTTCTGGATTACTAGCGGGGGCGAATGAGCAGTTCTTC; D: TRBD2; J: TRBJ2-1; size: once; V: TRBV28
CDR3: CASSWARVSGANVLTF; DNA: TGTGCCAGCAGCTGGGCCAGGGTTTCCGGGGCCAACGTCCTGACTTTC; D: -; J: TRBJ2-6; size: -; V: TRBV7-9
CDR3: CASSQGTGINQPQHF; DNA: TGTGCCAGCAGTCAAGGGACAGGGATAAATCAGCCCCAGCATTTT; D: TRBD1; J: TRBJ1-5; size: -; V: TRBV6-5
CDR3: CASSEQGPNTEAFF; DNA: TGTGCCAGCAGTGAACAGGGACCGAACACTGAAGCTTTCTTT; D: -; J: TRBJ1-1; size: -; V: TRBV6-5
CDR3: CASSLVRGTGTEAFF; DNA: TGTGCCAGCAGCTTAGTTCGGGGGACGGGTACTGAAGCTTTCTTT; D: -; J: TRBJ1-1; size: -; V: TRBV7-9
CDR3: CASSSDPGQPRAQYF; DNA: TGTGCCAGCAGTTCTGACCCGGGACAGCCCAGGGCCCAGTACTTC; D: TRBD1; J: TRBJ2-5; size: few; V: TRBV6-1
CDR3: CASNAGGLSYNEQFF; DNA: TGTGCCAGCAATGCGGGAGGACTCTCCTACAATGAGCAGTTCTTC; D: TRBD2; J: TRBJ2-1; size: -; V: TRBV6-5
CDR3: CASRISVRNSPLHF; DNA: TGTGCCAGCAGAATATCGGTAAGAAATTCACCCCTCCACTTT; D: -; J: TRBJ1-6; size: -; V: TRBV27
CDR3: CASSNLQGAHNSPLHF; DNA: TGTGCCAGCAGTAACTTACAGGGGGCTCATAATTCACCCCTCCACTTT; D: TRBD1; J: TRBJ1-6; size: once; V: TRBV6-5
CDR3: CASSLAPGTGFGEAFF; DNA: TGTGCCAGCAGTTTAGCCCCTGGGACAGGGTTCGGTGAAGCTTTCTTT; D: TRBD1; J: TRBJ1-1; size: -; V: TRBV27
CDR3: CASSDSMDEPGHGYTF; DNA: TGTGCCAGCAGTGACTCGATGGATGAGCCAGGGCATGGCTACACCTTC; D: -; J: TRBJ1-2; size: -; V: TRBV6-4
CDR3: CSSSYVQNEQYF; DNA: TGTTCCAGCAGCTACGTCCAAAATGAGCAGTACTTC; D: -; J: TRBJ2-5; size: -; V: TRBV25-1
CDR3: CASTSTGGDGYTF; DNA: TGTGCCAGCACCTCGACAGGGGGCGATGGCTACACCTTC; D: TRBD1; J: TRBJ1-2; size: -; V: TRBV28
CDR3: CASSLGGAGLGTYGYTF; DNA: TGTGCCAGCAGCTTAGGGGGCGCAGGGTTGGGAACCTATGGCTACACCTTC; D: -; J: TRBJ1-2; size: -; V: TRBV7-8
CDR3: CASSASQGVESPLHF; DNA: TGTGCCAGCAGCGCCTCACAGGGGGTCGAGTCACCCCTCCACTTT; D: TRBD1; J: TRBJ1-6; size: -; V: TRBV6-5
CDR3: CASSEGEAGVRRIEQYF; DNA: TGTGCCAGCAGTGAAGGGGAGGCGGGAGTCCGAAGAATCGAGCAGTACTTC; D: TRBD2; J: TRBJ2-7; size: few; V: TRBV25-1
CDR3: CATSSLGREGKNIQYF; DNA: TGTGCCACCAGTAGTTTGGGCAGGGAGGGCAAAAACATTCAGTACTTC; D: TRBD2; J: TRBJ2-4; size: -; V: TRBV19
CDR3: CASSMGTGSSYNEQFF; DNA: TGTGCCAGTAGTATGGGGACAGGGAGCTCCTACAATGAGCAGTTCTTC; D: TRBD1; J: TRBJ2-1; size: -; V: TRBV19
CDR3: CASSFDRYNSPLHF; DNA: TGCGCCAGCAGTTTCGACAGGTATAATTCACCCCTCCACTTT; D: -; J: TRBJ1-6; size: -; V: TRBV10-2
CDR3: CASSFSGNEQFF; DNA: TGTGCCAGCAGTTTCTCGGGTAATGAGCAGTTCTTC; D: -; J: TRBJ2-1; size: -; V: TRBV27
CDR3: CASRHLTSGFSDTQYF; DNA: TGTGCCAGCAGACATTTGACTAGCGGGTTCTCAGATACGCAGTATTTT; D: TRBD2; J: TRBJ2-3; size: -; V: TRBV27
CDR3: CASSLALAGGYEQYF; DNA: TGCGCCAGCAGCTTGGCTCTAGCGGGGGGCTACGAGCAGTACTTC; D: TRBD2; J: TRBJ2-7; size: -; V: TRBV5-1
CDR3: CASRVTGPNEKLFF; DNA: TGTGCCAGCAGGGTAACAGGGCCTAATGAAAAACTGTTTTTT; D: -; J: TRBJ1-4; size: few; V: TRBV7-9
CDR3: CASSLAPGSYEQYF; DNA: TGTGCCAGCAGTTTGGCTCCGGGGTCCTACGAGCAGTACTTC; D: -; J: TRBJ2-7; size: -; V: TRBV28
CDR3: CAWGTGLVEKLFF; DNA: TGTGCCTGGGGGACAGGGCTCGTCGAAAAACTGTTTTTT; D: TRBD1; J: TRBJ1-4; size: -; V: TRBV30
CDR3: CASSQDRTASGGAEEQYF; DNA: TGTGCCAGCAGCCAAGATCGAACCGCTAGCGGGGGGGCGGAAGAGCAGTACTTC; D: TRBD2; J: TRBJ2-7; size: -; V: TRBV4-2
CDR3: CASSFWVEAEKLFF; DNA: TGTGCCAGCAGCTTCTGGGTAGAGGCCGAAAAACTGTTTTTT; D: -; J: TRBJ1-4; size: -; V: TRBV5-6
CDR3: CASSFEGQIYNEQFF; DNA: TGTGCCAGCAGTTTCGAGGGACAGATATACAATGAGCAGTTCTTC; D: TRBD1; J: TRBJ2-1; size: -; V: TRBV27
CDR3: CATSSGTHNTGELFF; DNA: TGTGCCACCAGCAGTGGGACACACAACACCGGGGAGCTGTTTTTT; D: -; J: TRBJ2-2; size: -; V: TRBV15
CDR3: CASSRTPQGAFRYGYTF; DNA: TGTGCCAGCAGCCGAACCCCACAGGGAGCTTTCCGCTATGGCTACACCTTC; D: -; J: TRBJ1-2; size: -; V: TRBV7-3